This TCR beta chain was documented in a study of T cell clusters in autoimmune cytopenias. Study-level results: Clustering suggested that physiological T cell clusters were missing in primary autoimmune cytopenia patients. A dominant lymphoma-associated repertoire apparently masked the cluster-lack signature in secondary cytopenia versus chronic lymphocytic leukemia.

The CDR3 is made up of 13 amino acids. Germline V gives CDR1 MNHEY, CDR2 SVGAGI. TRB was amplified from roughly 270 ng of peripheral blood genomic DNA per sample. TRB was amplified by touch-down multiplex PCR, primer pools A and B combined. TCRdb re-called the multiplex PCR reads; one entry per CDR3 protein, DNA not given. This sample's table has approximately 3,100 distinct CDR3 sequences. This clonotype is labeled medium-sized (0.01 to 0.1%) based on frequency. Its antigen is still unknown. The V gene is TRBV6-5, the J gene TRBJ2-1; TCRdb indicates TRBD1, and absent DNA this call remains unverified. The TCR originated in a human donor with an autoimmune cytopenia or autoimmune hepatitis (not recorded which). Sequencing used peripheral blood. CDR3 region: CASSFRGGNEQFF.